Below are 31 T cell receptor beta chains sequenced from a single sample in a study of sequential checkpoint blockade in melanoma. Treatment described: randomized to nivolumab then ipilimumab (arm A) or the reverse (arm B). Method: immunoSEQ multiplex PCR; TCRdb's copy keeps in-frame clones and lacks some. The sample yields over 15,000 clones, about 69% seen once. The sequenced sample was CD8+ T cells sorted from blood (inferred from file names), obtained from a patient given nivolumab and ipilimumab in sequence. The receptors come from a human donor with melanoma.

The chain employs TRBV6-5 and TRBJ2-1; TRBD2 might be the D (5 bases). The germline V and J ends were trimmed by 0 bases and 3 bases, with 12 bases remaining between them. The germline V gene encodes CDR1 MNHEY and CDR2 SVGAGI. The CDR3 has 16 amino acids. The CDR3 is CASSYSMAAGYNEQFF. In nucleotides, the CDR3 is TGTGCCAGCAGTTACTCGATGGCGGCGGGCTACAATGAGCAGTTCTTC.

J is TRBJ2-7 and V is TRBV7-2, with 7 bases that match TRBD1. Trimming at V came to 4 bases and at J to 0 bases, leaving 6 bases not matched to a gene. Germline CDR1 reads SGHTA; CDR2 reads FQGNSA. This CDR3 has 15 residues. The CDR3 nucleotides are TGTGCCAGCAGCTGGACAGGATACAGCTCCTACGAGCAGTACTTC. Its translation: CASSWTGYSSYEQYF.

J is TRBJ2-7 and V is TRBV19; 9 bases map to TRBD1. Trimming took 7 bases from V and 2 from J; bases not matched to a gene: 9. This CDR3 has 15 residues. Germline CDR1 LNHDA, CDR2 SQIVND (reference sequence). CDR3 in amino acids: CASTPRTGAPYEQYF. The CDR3 region has the DNA TGTGCCAGTACCCCGCGGACAGGGGCCCCCTACGAGCAGTACTTC.

The chain joins TRBV2 to TRBJ2-7; 7 nucleotides agree with TRBD1. This CDR3 has 16 amino acids. Trimming cost V 3 bases and J 3 bases; bases outside gene matches: 11. Germline V gene data show CDR1 as SNHLY and CDR2 as FYNNEI. The CDR3 DNA reads TGTGCCAGCAGTGACGCTACCGGGACAGAAGACTACGAGCAGTACTTC. Protein sequence: CASSDATGTEDYEQYF.

V gene TRBV21-1 combines with J gene TRBJ2-1; the D call in the table, TRBD2, was not verified against the DNA. TRBV21-1 is designated a pseudogene. The CDR3 is made up of 15 amino acids. This CDR3 reads CASSGPLAIYNEQFF. The CDR3, as DNA: TGTGCCAGCAGCGGGCCGCTAGCTATCTACAATGAGCAGTTCTTC.

The J gene is TRBJ1-2, the V gene TRBV7-9, with D tentatively TRBD1 (5 bases). The CDR3 consists of 17 residues. Trimming shortened V by 5 bases and J by 1 base, and 20 bases separated the two germline ends. Germline V lookup: CDR1 SEHNR, CDR2 FQNEAQ (reference sequence). The CDR3 loop reads CASSPGTLLGNNYGYTF. As DNA, the CDR3 is TGTGCCAGCAGCCCAGGGACTCTTCTAGGAAATAACTATGGCTACACCTTC.

In its sample, this clone ranks as medium-sized (0.01 to 0.1%). The chain combines TRBV6-6 with TRBJ2-2, with 7 positions matching TRBD1. Germline V gene sequence: CDR1 MNHNY, CDR2 SVGAGI (reference sequence). The CDR3 extends over 16 amino acids. The V gene end was trimmed by 0 bases and the J gene end by 4 bases; junction bases not matched to a gene: 5. The CDR3 bases are TGTGCCAGCAGTTACTCTGGGGCAGGGGGCACCGGGGAGCTGTTTTTT. It translates to CASSYSGAGGTGELFF.

This chain joins TRBV4-1 and TRBJ2-1; maybe TRBD1 (5 bases). This CDR3 is 16 amino acids long. Trimming left V 0 bases short and J 2 bases short, with 11 bases between. Looked up from germline, CDR1 is MGHRA and CDR2 is YSYEKL. In DNA, the CDR3 is TGCGCCAGCAGCCAAGAACACTTGACAGCCTACAATGAGCAGTTCTTC. As protein: CASSQEHLTAYNEQFF.

Note on this clone: A read error is likely here: a far larger clone is one base away. V usage is TRBV27 and J usage is TRBJ2-7; D gene unclear. V was cut by 5 bases and J by 7 bases, with 21 bases left in between. The CDR3 extends over 15 amino acids. Germline V gene data show CDR1 as MNHEY and CDR2 as SMNVEV (reference sequence). Written as DNA, the CDR3 is TGTGCCAGCAGTAGTCTCTGGAGCTCCTACAATGAGCAGTACTTC. It yields the protein CASSSLWSSYNEQYF.

The rearrangement links TRBV28 to TRBJ2-7; 10 bases are a match to TRBD2. Germline loops: CDR1 MDHEN, CDR2 SYDVKM. V dropped 3 bases and J dropped 0; count of bases not matched to a gene: 11. CDR3 length: 18 residues. Here the CDR3 DNA reads TGTGCCAGCAGTTTTCGCCTAGCGGGAGACTCTAACTCCTACGAGCAGTACTTC. Translation gives CASSFRLAGDSNSYEQYF.

The V and J genes are TRBV11-2 and TRBJ1-4; D is possibly TRBD1 (6 bases). V lost 6 bases, J lost 4 bases, and 18 bases lay in between. From germline, CDR1 is SGHAT and CDR2 FQNNGV. The CDR3 covers 16 residues. CDR3 sequence reads: CASRSGEGSLNEKLFF. The DNA for the CDR3 is TGTGCCAGCAGATCAGGGGAAGGGAGCCTTAATGAAAAACTGTTTTTT.

V gene TRBV6-5 combines with J gene TRBJ2-1; TRBD1 aligns across 9 bases. The ends lost 8 bases at V and 7 bases at J; junction bases unmatched: 6. The CDR3 runs 13 residues. Per germline, CDR1 MNHEY and CDR2 SVGAGI. CDR3: CASWGQGENEQFF. In DNA form, the CDR3 reads TGTGCCAGCTGGGGACAGGGTGAGAATGAGCAGTTCTTC.

The chain links TRBV27 to TRBJ2-7; 14 bases line up with TRBD2. The CDR3 sequence is 15 residues long. Germline V gene data show CDR1 as MNHEY and CDR2 as SMNVEV (reference sequence). V gave up 5 bases and J gave up 7 bases; unmatched junction bases: 7. The CDR3 region has the DNA TGTGCCAGCAGTCCCGGACTAGCGGGAGGAGGGGAGCAGTACTTC. Its translation: CASSPGLAGGGEQYF.

The V gene is TRBV7-9, the J gene TRBJ1-1; 8 bases are a match to TRBD1. Germline CDR1 reads SEHNR; CDR2 reads FQNEAQ (reference sequence). The CDR3 sequence is 13 residues long. The V segment lost 1 base and the J segment 10 bases; nucleotides outside the gene matches: 5. The chain's CDR3 is CASSLGLQGGAFF. The CDR3 nucleotides read TGTGCCAGCAGCTTAGGCCTACAGGGGGGAGCTTTCTTT.

About this clone itself: A junction boundary mismatches the germline segment, possibly from a read error. The chain joins TRBV2 to TRBJ2-7; 8 bases are shared with TRBD1. Germline-derived CDR1 and CDR2 are SNHLY and FYNNEI. CDR3 size: 15 residues. This CDR3 reads CASSPSATGAYEQYF. In nucleotides, the CDR3 is TGCGCCAGCAGCCCGAGCGCGACAGGGGCCTACGAGCAGTACTTC. Using reference TRBV2 and TRBJ2-7 for the parts outside the CDR3, the full variable domain is EPEVTQTPSHQVTQMGQEVILRCVPISNHLYFYWYRQILGQKVEFLVSFYNNEISEKSEIFDDQFSVERPDGSNFTLKIRSTKLEDSAMYFCASSPSATGAYEQYFGPGTRLTVT.

This chain connects TRBV19 to TRBJ2-1, with a tentative D call TRBD2 (6 bases). Trimming took 5 bases from V and 6 from J, leaving 11 bases between them. The CDR3 totals 13 residues. From germline, CDR1 is LNHDA and CDR2 SQIVND (reference sequence). Here the CDR3 reads CASSAIAANEQFF. The DNA for the CDR3 is TGTGCCAGTAGTGCCATAGCGGCCAATGAGCAGTTCTTC.

The V call is TRBV4-2, the J call TRBJ2-5; TRBD2 agrees at 12 bases. Germline assignment: CDR1 LGHNA and CDR2 YNFKEQ. This CDR3 has 17 amino acids. Trimming took 5 bases from V and 5 from J; bases not matched to a gene: 12. The CDR3 sequence: CASSVRASGGVGETQYF. CDR3 in DNA: TGTGCCAGCAGCGTTCGGGCTAGCGGGGGGGTAGGGGAGACCCAGTACTTC.

This clone was seen a handful of times. The chain is built from TRBV29-1 and TRBJ2-7; the D gene is possibly TRBD2 (7 bases). The germline gives CDR1 SQVTM, CDR2 ANQGSEA. This CDR3 has 14 amino acids. V lost 4 bases and J 4 bases, leaving 17 bases between the germline ends. The CDR3 DNA follows: TGCAGCGTTGTTGGGGGCGGGAGCCCGTACGAGCAGTACTTC. Translated: CSVVGGGSPYEQYF.

The chain combines TRBV11-3 with TRBJ2-1, with 10 bases matching TRBD1. The CDR3 has 14 amino acids. Germline trimming cut 8 bases from V and 7 bases from J; bases unmatched to any gene: 8. Germline CDR1 is SGHNT and CDR2 is YENEEA. CDR3 residues: CASQGGTGVNEQFF. CDR3 in DNA: TGTGCCAGCCAAGGCGGGACAGGGGTTAATGAGCAGTTCTTC.

This clone was counted between two and nine times. The chain joins TRBV28 to TRBJ2-7; D possibly corresponds to TRBD2 (5 bases). The CDR3 loop spans 15 amino acids. The germline gives CDR1 MDHEN, CDR2 SYDVKM. V was cut by 8 bases and J by 3 bases, with 20 bases left in between. The CDR3 DNA reads as TGTGCCAGCTCCCCGCTATGGGGAGTCGGCTACGAGCAGTACTTC. This encodes CASSPLWGVGYEQYF.

This chain links TRBV5-1 with TRBJ2-3, with TRBD1 as a possible D gene (6 bases). Germline V gene data show CDR1 as SGHRS and CDR2 as YFSETQ. The CDR3 runs to 14 residues. The germline V and J ends were trimmed by 3 bases and 5 bases, with 13 bases remaining between them. CDR3 DNA: TGCGCCAGCAGCTGGGGACACACGGGAGATACGCAGTATTTT. Protein: CASSWGHTGDTQYF.

This sequence joins TRBV5-3 and TRBJ1-4; tentative D call: TRBD1 (5 bases). TRBV5-3 is an open reading frame, and its role is uncertain. The CDR3 contains 15 residues. Trimming cost V 0 bases and J 7 bases, with 13 bases left between them. The CDR3 reads CARSLEAGFPEKLFF. The CDR3 nucleotides read TGTGCCAGAAGCTTGGAGGCAGGGTTCCCTGAAAAACTGTTTTTT.

This clone was observed a single time. The gene calls are TRBV7-3 and TRBJ2-3; maybe TRBD2 (5 bases). V was cut by 4 bases and J by 2 bases, with 13 bases left in between. In germline, CDR1 is SGHTA, CDR2 FQGTGA. The CDR3 is 15 residues long. DNA for the CDR3: TGTGCCAGCAGCTCCACGGGCGGACTCACAGATACGCAGTATTTT. Amino acids: CASSSTGGLTDTQYF.

A few counts support this clone. At the DNA level, this CDR3 is encoded by other sequences in the same sample as well. The V call is TRBV6-5, the J call TRBJ1-5; 8 nucleotides align to TRBD1. This CDR3 has 15 amino acids. Germline assignment: CDR1 MNHEY and CDR2 SVGAGI. With V trimmed by 1 base and J by 6 bases, 5 bases remained unmatched. This chain's CDR3 is CASSYLDRVGQPQHF. The CDR3 DNA follows: TGTGCCAGCAGTTACTTGGACAGGGTGGGTCAGCCCCAGCATTTT.

In its sample, this clone ranks as hyperexpanded. V and J are TRBV19 and TRBJ2-7, with 8 bases identical to TRBD1. Per the germline V gene, CDR1 is LNHDA and CDR2 is SQIVND (reference sequence). V dropped 5 bases and J dropped 5; count of bases not matched to a gene: 11. This CDR3 contains 15 residues. The CDR3: CASSLVTGAVHEQYF. CDR3 nucleotides: TGTGCCAGTAGTCTCGTGACAGGGGCGGTCCACGAGCAGTACTTC.

The chain recombines TRBV18 with TRBJ1-3; D is undetermined. CDR3 size: 17 residues. Trimming cost V 2 bases and J 4 bases, with 18 bases left between them. CDR1 is KGHSH and CDR2 is LQKENI in the germline V gene. This CDR3 is CASSPNPSLRWGNTIYF. CDR3 DNA sequence: TGTGCCAGCTCACCAAATCCGAGTTTGCGTTGGGGAAACACCATATATTTT.

This clone was counted a few times. The rearrangement joins TRBV2 to TRBJ2-7; weak D call: TRBD2 (7 bases). The germline V gene has CDR1 SNHLY and CDR2 FYNNEI. This CDR3 is 15 amino acids long. Trimming took off 1 base at V and 6 bases at J, with 16 bases between the two ends. The DNA for the CDR3 is TGTGCCAGCAGTGAAGACGGGGGGCGGGGTCGCGAGCAGTACTTC. Protein: CASSEDGGRGREQYF.

This clone was detected a few times. One base separates it from a far larger clone, so it is likely a read error. The V and J genes are TRBV27 and TRBJ2-7; D might be TRBD1 (6 bases). Trimming removed 5 bases at V and 5 bases at J, with 10 bases between. Germline V CDR1 and CDR2: MNHEY, SMNVEV (reference sequence). The CDR3 consists of 12 residues. The CDR3 bases are TGTGCCAGCAGTGACGGGACACACGAGCAGTACTTC. Protein product: CASSDGTHEQYF.

The table lists this clone with a few counts. The chain couples TRBV9 to TRBJ2-2; 7 positions match TRBD2. The CDR3 is 13 amino acids. The germline V gene encodes CDR1 SGDLS and CDR2 YYNGEE. With V trimmed by 4 bases and J by 5 bases, 2 bases remained unmatched. The CDR3 DNA reads TGTGCCAGCAGCACACTAGCGACCGGGGAGCTGTTTTTT. Its protein product is CASSTLATGELFF.

The CDR3 region has the DNA TGTGCCAGCAGCTTGAAAGGGGGCAATGAGCAGTTCTTC. It specifies CASSLKGGNEQFF. V gene TRBV5-5 combines with J gene TRBJ2-1, with D possibly TRBD1 on 6 matching bases. Germline CDR1 reads SGHKS; CDR2 reads YYEKEE (reference sequence). V lost 1 base and J lost 6, with 8 bases in between. CDR3 length: 13 amino acids.

This clone has a handful of counts. The V call is TRBV7-9, the J call TRBJ2-3; 9 positions agree with TRBD1. CDR1 and CDR2 from the germline V gene are SEHNR and FQNEAQ (reference sequence). The CDR3 loop spans 14 amino acids. V was clipped by 4 bases and J by 4 bases; unmatched bases: 3. This CDR3 is CASSSTGGSDTQYF. CDR3 bases: TGTGCCAGCAGCTCGACAGGGGGGTCAGATACGCAGTATTTT.